This TCR beta chain was profiled in a study of shared clonotypes between healthy human individuals. Germline loops: CDR1 GTSNPN, CDR2 SVGIG (reference sequence). The CDR3 spans 11 residues. Trimming took 5 bases from V and 10 from J, leaving 14 bases between them. Several immunoSEQ plates received, in even portions, the genomic DNA of each subset. Some clones are missing from TCRdb's copy, which holds only in-frame ones; the method was immunoSEQ multiplex PCR. The table has about 2.4 million clones, over 85% seen once. Sample: naive CD4+ T cells sorted from blood. Specified subset: CD45RA+ positively selected. This chain connects TRBV30 to TRBJ1-1; no clear D. This TCR derives from a man aged 18 to 30 in good health. In nucleotides, the CDR3 is TGTGCCTGGGAGGACCCCCGGGGAGCTTTCTTT. It is translated as CAWEDPRGAFF.